A selection of T cell receptor beta chains follows, all from one sample in a study of cytomegalovirus exposure and HLA in healthy donors. Some clones are missing from TCRdb's copy, which holds only in-frame ones; the method was immunoSEQ multiplex PCR. The table includes under 200,000 clones, approximately 80% detected once. What was sequenced was PBMCs. All receptors derive from a young woman in good health and CMV-seropositive. The CDR3 runs from the conserved cysteine through the conserved F or W. D genes are given only for firm matches. Size is stated for part of the rows, as once, few or many counts, or as a class when the clone is expanded.

J,V,size,D,DNA,CDR3
TRBJ1-2,TRBV9,.,TRBD1,TGTGCCAGCAGCTATACAGGACAGGGAGAAGGCTACACCTTC,CASSYTGQGEGYTF
TRBJ2-7,TRBV7-9,few,TRBD2,TGTGCCAGCAGCTCCCTCGGGGCGGGGGGGTCCTACGAGCAGTACTTC,CASSSLGAGGSYEQYF
TRBJ1-1,TRBV7-3,.,.,TGTGCCAGCAGACGAGATTTGAACACTGAAGCTTTCTTT,CASRRDLNTEAFF
TRBJ1-2,TRBV6-1,.,TRBD1,TGTGCCAGCCTTTTAAGGACAGGGGGCACCTATGGCTACACCTTC,CASLLRTGGTYGYTF
TRBJ2-2,TRBV7-2,.,.,TGTGCCAGCAGCCTTATGGGGGGACCAAACACCGGGGAGCTGTTTTTT,CASSLMGGPNTGELFF
TRBJ1-3,TRBV19,.,.,TGTGCCAGCACTCCGTCGGGAAACACCATATATTTT,CASTPSGNTIYF
TRBJ2-7,TRBV7-2,once,.,TGTGCCAGCAGCTTTACGGGGGGCTCATCCTACGAGCAGTACTTC,CASSFTGGSSYEQYF
TRBJ2-2,TRBV5-6,.,.,TGTGCCAGCAGCTTGGTAACCTACCCTTCGAACACCGGGGAGCTGTTTTTT,CASSLVTYPSNTGELFF
TRBJ2-7,TRBV29-1,few,.,TGCAGCGTTCGGGGAAACTACGAGCAGTACTTC,CSVRGNYEQYF
TRBJ2-3,TRBV4-3,.,TRBD2,TGCGCCAGCAGCCAAGATCTTGGCGGGGGGGCAGATACGCAGTATTTT,CASSQDLGGGADTQYF
TRBJ2-2,TRBV9,.,.,TGTGCCAACAGCGTATCAGCGCCCGCGACCACCGGGGAGCTGTTTTTT,CANSVSAPATTGELFF
TRBJ2-7,TRBV6-6,.,.,TGTGCCAGCAGTTACTCCGCCCAGACTGGTTCCTACGAGCAGTACTTC,CASSYSAQTGSYEQYF
TRBJ2-1,TRBV29-1,.,TRBD2,TGCAGCGCTAGGGGGCGGGGGGGAAGTTTTGTCATTGAGCAGTTCTTC,CSARGRGGSFVIEQFF
TRBJ2-1,TRBV13,.,TRBD2,TGTGCCAGCAGCCAACTAGCGCCGAATGAGCAGTTCTTC,CASSQLAPNEQFF
TRBJ2-3,TRBV10-3,.,TRBD1,TGTGCCATCAGACAGACAGGGAGAAGCACAGATACGCAGTATTTT,CAIRQTGRSTDTQYF
TRBJ2-5,TRBV5-4,.,.,TGTGCCAGCAGCACGGGGAGGAAGGAGACCCAGTACTTC,CASSTGRKETQYF
TRBJ1-4,TRBV4-3,.,TRBD1,TGCGCCAGCAGCCAAAACCTCTTACAGGGGGCGGGTGAAAAACTGTTTTTT,CASSQNLLQGAGEKLFF
TRBJ1-1,TRBV2,.,TRBD1,TGTGCCAGCACTACCCAGGGGGGTCGGGACACTGAAGCTTTCTTT,CASTTQGGRDTEAFF
TRBJ2-7,TRBV7-6,.,.,TGTGCCAGCAGCTTAGGAGCTGGGCCGTCCTACGAGCAGTACTTC,CASSLGAGPSYEQYF
TRBJ1-2,TRBV29-1,.,TRBD1,TGCAGCGTGGGACAGGACTATGGCTACACCTTC,CSVGQDYGYTF
TRBJ1-1,TRBV7-3,.,.,TGTGCCAGCAGCCCTCAGGGGCGGACTGAAGCTTTCTTT,CASSPQGRTEAFF
TRBJ1-4,TRBV5-1,.,.,TGCGCCAGCAGGATTAACACAGGGCCGGGTGAAAAACTGTTTTTT,CASRINTGPGEKLFF
TRBJ1-4,TRBV7-9,.,TRBD1,TGTGCCAGCAGCGTCGGGACAGGGAGTGAAAAACTGTTTTTT,CASSVGTGSEKLFF
TRBJ2-6,TRBV7-3,.,.,TGTGCCAGCAGCCGGGTTAGGGGGGCCAACGTCCTGACTTTC,CASSRVRGANVLTF
TRBJ2-7,TRBV29-1,.,.,TGCAGCGTTGTAACACTTCAGGGATCAGAGCAGTACTTC,CSVVTLQGSEQYF
TRBJ1-1,TRBV6-5,.,.,TGTGCCAGCAGTTACTCGAGGGGGATCACTGAAGCTTTCTTT,CASSYSRGITEAFF
TRBJ1-1,TRBV11-2,.,.,TGTGCCAGCAGCTTAGGACACAGAGTAAAGGACACTGAAGCTTTCTTT,CASSLGHRVKDTEAFF
TRBJ2-5,TRBV29-1,.,TRBD2,TGCAGCGCCGGGACTAGCGGGGGGAGGGGGCAAGAGACCCAGTACTTC,CSAGTSGGRGQETQYF
TRBJ2-2,TRBV11-3,once,.,TGTGCCAGCAGCCGCTCGTCGGGGGGGGAGCTGTTTTTT,CASSRSSGGELFF
TRBJ1-1,TRBV27,.,.,TGTGCCAGCAGTTTCGGGGGTCTGACTGAAGCTTTCTTT,CASSFGGLTEAFF
TRBJ1-2,TRBV6-5,.,TRBD1,TGTGCCAGCAGGCGGACAGGGAGCTATGGCTACACCTTC,CASRRTGSYGYTF
TRBJ2-7,TRBV18,.,.,TGTGCCAGCTCACCAGGCAGAACCTACGAGCAGTACTTC,CASSPGRTYEQYF
TRBJ1-1,TRBV2,.,.,TGTGCCAGCAGAGAGACGACAGGAAACATGAACACTGAAGCTTTCTTT,CASRETTGNMNTEAFF
TRBJ2-6,TRBV7-9,.,TRBD1,TGTGCCAGCAGCCCCCTGGACAGGGGCTTCTCTGGGGCCAACGTCCTGACTTTC,CASSPLDRGFSGANVLTF
TRBJ1-1,TRBV2,.,.,TGTGCCAGCAGTCACGACAGCGCTAGTCATCGAGCTTTCTTT,CASSHDSASHRAFF
TRBJ2-7,TRBV18,.,TRBD1,TGTGCCAGCTCAACGGGACAGGGGGCGGCCGAGCAGTACTTC,CASSTGQGAAEQYF